This T cell receptor (beta chain) was captured by sequencing in a study of T-cell memory formation after mild COVID-19. For the study at large: TCR clusters largely stayed donor specific. Overall study results and limits: Memory from before infection featured some responding clones, which suggests cross-reactive memory joined.

V lost 4 bases to trimming and J lost 5 bases, with 12 bases between them. This CDR3 spans 13 amino acids. In germline, CDR1 is SGHKS, CDR2 YYEKEE (reference sequence). After 5'RACE with constant-segment primers, TCR alpha and TCR beta cDNA libraries carrying sample barcodes and UMIs were obtained. In TCRdb, the 5' RACE reads were re-called with MiXCR into one record per CDR3 protein. The sample lists around 310,000 distinct CDR3 sequences; approximately 22% were seen once. This clonotype was seen a few times. Its target is not known. The specimen was PBMCs or a T cell subset sorted from them (not recorded which). The rearrangement uses TRBV5-5 and TRBJ1-1; perhaps TRBD1 as D (6 bases). The source is a man aged 18-30 years who had mild COVID-19 (a few samples of this study predate the infection). Cell type and time point are not known. The CDR3 DNA sequence: TGTGCCAGCAGCACCCAGGGGTATACTGAAGCTTTCTTT. Translating gives CASSTQGYTEAFF.